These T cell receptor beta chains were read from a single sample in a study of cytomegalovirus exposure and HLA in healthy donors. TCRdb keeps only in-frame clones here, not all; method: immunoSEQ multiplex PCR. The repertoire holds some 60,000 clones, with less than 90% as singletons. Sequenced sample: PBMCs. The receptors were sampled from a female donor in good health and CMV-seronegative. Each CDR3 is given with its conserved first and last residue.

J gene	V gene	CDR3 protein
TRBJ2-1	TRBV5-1	CASSLVSWAGSYNEQFF
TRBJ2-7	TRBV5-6	CASSLAFAGVLYEQYF
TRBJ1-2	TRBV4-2	CASSQEVAGIGYGYTF
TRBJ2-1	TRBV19	CASSIPRTSGTHNEQFF
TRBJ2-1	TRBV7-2	CASSFRDRAFINEQFF
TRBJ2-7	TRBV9	CASSAPEGSGSIDEQYF
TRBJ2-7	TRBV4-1	CASSQDRPAGIPYEQYF
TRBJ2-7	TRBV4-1	CASSRDNEQYF
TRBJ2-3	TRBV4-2	CASSLADRGLETDTQYF
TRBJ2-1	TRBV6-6	CASSLISGRNEQFF
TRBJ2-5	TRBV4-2	CASSQTVQETQYF
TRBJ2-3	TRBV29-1	CSVAPSTDTQYF
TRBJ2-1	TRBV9	CASSGSSGGASYNEQFF
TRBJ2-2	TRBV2	CASSEAWPIHPKTSLNTGELFF
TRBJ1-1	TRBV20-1	CGGQMNTEAFF
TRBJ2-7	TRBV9	CASSVGPDRAYEQYF
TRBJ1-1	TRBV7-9	CSSSLAFGNTEAFF
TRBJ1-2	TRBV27	CASSKHDIQMYTF
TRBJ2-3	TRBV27	CASTLGTGRTDTQYF
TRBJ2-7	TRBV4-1	CASSPRLIAQYEQYF
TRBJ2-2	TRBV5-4	CASSFGSGELFF
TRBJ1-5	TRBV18	CASSPGGGNQPQHF
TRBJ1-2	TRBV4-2	CASSQGYDSDYTF
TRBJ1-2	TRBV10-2	CASLRPGDTDYGYTF
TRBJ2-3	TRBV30	CAWSSGTSGAGDTQYF
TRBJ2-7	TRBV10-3	CAISDSGTSSDEQYF
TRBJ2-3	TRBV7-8	CASRISGADTQYF
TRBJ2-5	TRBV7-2	CASSLVGREQYF
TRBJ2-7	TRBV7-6	CASSSTGTGAYEQYF
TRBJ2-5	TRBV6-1	CASSELGSSGISRTQYF
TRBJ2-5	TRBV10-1	CASSESQGETQYF
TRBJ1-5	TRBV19	CASSTYRIQPQHF
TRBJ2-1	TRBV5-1	CASSREGHEQFF
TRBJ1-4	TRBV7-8	CASSLGGRGANEKLFF
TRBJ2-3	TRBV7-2	CASRRTPTNTDTQYF
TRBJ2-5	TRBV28	CASSGSRTYGTQYF